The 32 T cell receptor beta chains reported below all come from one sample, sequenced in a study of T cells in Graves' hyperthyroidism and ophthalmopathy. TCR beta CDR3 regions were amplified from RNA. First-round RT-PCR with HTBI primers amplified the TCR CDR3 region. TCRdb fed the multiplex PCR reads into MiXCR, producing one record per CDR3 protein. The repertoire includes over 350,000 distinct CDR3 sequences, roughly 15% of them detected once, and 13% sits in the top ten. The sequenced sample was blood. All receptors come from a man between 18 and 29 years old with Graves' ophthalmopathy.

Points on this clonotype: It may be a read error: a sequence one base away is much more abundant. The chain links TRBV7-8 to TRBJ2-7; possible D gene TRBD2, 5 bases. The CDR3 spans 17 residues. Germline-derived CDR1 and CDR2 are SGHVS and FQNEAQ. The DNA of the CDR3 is TGTGCCAGCAGCCCTAGGCAACTAGATTCTCTCCTAGGCGAGCAGTGCTTC. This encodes CASSPRQLDSLLGEQCF.

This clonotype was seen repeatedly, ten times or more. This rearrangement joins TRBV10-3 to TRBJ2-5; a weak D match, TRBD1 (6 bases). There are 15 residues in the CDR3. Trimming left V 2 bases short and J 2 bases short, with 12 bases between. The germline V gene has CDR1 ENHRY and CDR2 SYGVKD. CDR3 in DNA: TGTGCCATCAGTGAGGGGACAAGGGATCAAGAGACCCAGTACTTC. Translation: CAISEGTRDQETQYF.

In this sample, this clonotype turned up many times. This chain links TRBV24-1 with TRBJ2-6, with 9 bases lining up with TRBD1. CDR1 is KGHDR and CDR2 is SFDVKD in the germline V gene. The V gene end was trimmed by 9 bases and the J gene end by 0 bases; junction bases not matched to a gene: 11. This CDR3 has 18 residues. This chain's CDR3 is CATRDRAWGSSGANVLTF. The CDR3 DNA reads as TGTGCCACCCGGGACAGGGCGTGGGGGAGCTCTGGGGCCAACGTCCTGACTTTC.

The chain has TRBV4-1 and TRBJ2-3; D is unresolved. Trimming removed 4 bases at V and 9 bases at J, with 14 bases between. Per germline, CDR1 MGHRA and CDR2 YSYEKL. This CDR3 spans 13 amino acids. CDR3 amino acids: CASSPSWEGTQYF. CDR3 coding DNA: TGCGCCAGCAGCCCCTCCTGGGAAGGCACGCAGTATTTT.

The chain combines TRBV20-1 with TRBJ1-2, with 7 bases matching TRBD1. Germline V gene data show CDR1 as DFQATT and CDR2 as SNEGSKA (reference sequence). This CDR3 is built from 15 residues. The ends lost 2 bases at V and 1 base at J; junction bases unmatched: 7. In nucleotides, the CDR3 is TGCAGTGCTAGAAGCATAGGGGGCGTTAACTATGGCTACACCTTC. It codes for CSARSIGGVNYGYTF.

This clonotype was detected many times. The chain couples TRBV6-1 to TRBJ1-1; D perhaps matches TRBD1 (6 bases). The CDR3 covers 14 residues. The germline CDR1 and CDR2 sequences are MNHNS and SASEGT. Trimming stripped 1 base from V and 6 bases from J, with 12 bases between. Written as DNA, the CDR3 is TGTGCCAGCAGTGAAGAGGGGTACAGGGCTGAAGCTTTCTTT. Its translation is CASSEEGYRAEAFF.

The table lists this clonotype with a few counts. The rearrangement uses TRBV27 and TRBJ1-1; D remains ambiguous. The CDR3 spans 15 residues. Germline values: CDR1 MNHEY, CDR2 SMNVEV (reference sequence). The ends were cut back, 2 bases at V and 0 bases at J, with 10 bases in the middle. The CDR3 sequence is CASSLSGSMNTEAFF. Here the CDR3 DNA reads TGTGCCAGCAGTTTAAGTGGGTCCATGAACACTGAAGCTTTCTTT.

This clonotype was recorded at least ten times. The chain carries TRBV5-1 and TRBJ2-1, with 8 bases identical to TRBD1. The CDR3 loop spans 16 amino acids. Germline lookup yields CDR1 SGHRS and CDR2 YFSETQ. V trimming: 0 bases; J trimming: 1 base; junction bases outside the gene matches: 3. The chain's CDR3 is CASSLGQGASYNEQFF. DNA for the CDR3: TGCGCCAGCAGCTTGGGGCAGGGGGCTTCCTACAATGAGCAGTTCTTC.

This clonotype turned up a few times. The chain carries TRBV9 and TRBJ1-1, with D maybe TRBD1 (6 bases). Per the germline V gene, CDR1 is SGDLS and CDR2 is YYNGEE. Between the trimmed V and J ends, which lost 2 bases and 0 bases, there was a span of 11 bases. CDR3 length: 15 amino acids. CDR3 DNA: TGTGCCAGCAGCGTCGGACAGACCATGAACACTGAAGCTTTCTTT. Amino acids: CASSVGQTMNTEAFF.

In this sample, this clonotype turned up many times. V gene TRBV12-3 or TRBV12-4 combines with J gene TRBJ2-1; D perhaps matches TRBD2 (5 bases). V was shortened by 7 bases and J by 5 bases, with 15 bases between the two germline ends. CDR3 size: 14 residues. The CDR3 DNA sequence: TGTGCCAGCACCTCATCTCCGGGAAACAATGAGCAGTTCTTC. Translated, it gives CASTSSPGNNEQFF.

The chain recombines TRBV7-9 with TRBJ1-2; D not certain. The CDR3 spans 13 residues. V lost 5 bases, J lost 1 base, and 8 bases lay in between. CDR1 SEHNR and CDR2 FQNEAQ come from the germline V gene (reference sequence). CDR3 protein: CASSMDGNYGYTF. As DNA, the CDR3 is TGTGCCAGCAGCATGGACGGTAACTATGGCTACACCTTC.

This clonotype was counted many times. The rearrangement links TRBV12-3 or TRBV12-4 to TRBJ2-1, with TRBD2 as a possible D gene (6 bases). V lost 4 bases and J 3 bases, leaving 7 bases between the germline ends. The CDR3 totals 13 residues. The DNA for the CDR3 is TGTGCCAGCAGTTCGGGACTCTACAATGAGCAGTTCTTC. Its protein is CASSSGLYNEQFF.

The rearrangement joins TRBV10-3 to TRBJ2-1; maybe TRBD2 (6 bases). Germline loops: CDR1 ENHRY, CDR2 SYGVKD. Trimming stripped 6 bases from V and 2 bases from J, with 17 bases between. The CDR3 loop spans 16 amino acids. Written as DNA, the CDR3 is TGTGCCATCAGGGCCTTTACGGGAGTAACCTACAATGAGCAGTTCTTC. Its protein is CAIRAFTGVTYNEQFF.

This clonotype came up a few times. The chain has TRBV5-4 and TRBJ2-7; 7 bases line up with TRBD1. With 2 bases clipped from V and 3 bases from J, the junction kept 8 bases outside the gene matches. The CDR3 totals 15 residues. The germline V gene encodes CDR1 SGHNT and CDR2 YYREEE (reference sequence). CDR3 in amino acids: CASSLRDSEVYEQYF. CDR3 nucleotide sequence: TGTGCCAGCAGCTTACGGGACAGCGAGGTCTACGAGCAGTACTTC.

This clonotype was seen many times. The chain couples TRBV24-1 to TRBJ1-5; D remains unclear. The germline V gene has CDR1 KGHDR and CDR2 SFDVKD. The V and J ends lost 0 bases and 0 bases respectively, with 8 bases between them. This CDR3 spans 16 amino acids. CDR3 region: CATSDLSGNSNQPQHF. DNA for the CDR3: TGTGCCACCAGTGATTTGTCAGGCAATAGCAATCAGCCCCAGCATTTT.

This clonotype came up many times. The CDR3 reads CASRRGQGNGRNEQFF. The CDR3 DNA is TGTGCCAGCAGGCGCGGGCAGGGGAATGGTAGGAATGAGCAGTTCTTC. The rearrangement joins TRBV12-3 or TRBV12-4 to TRBJ2-1; the D gene is possibly TRBD1 (6 bases). The CDR3 is 16 residues long. V shed 6 bases and J shed 7 bases, with 22 bases lying between them.

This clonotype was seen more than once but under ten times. The CDR3: CASSLALGNYNEQFF. The CDR3 DNA sequence: TGTGCCAGCAGCTTGGCTTTAGGAAACTACAATGAGCAGTTCTTC. The V and J genes are TRBV5-6 and TRBJ2-1; D is uncertain. This CDR3 contains 15 residues. Germline V gene data show CDR1 as SGHDT and CDR2 as YYEEEE. Trimming took off 0 bases at V and 3 bases at J, with 10 bases between the two ends.

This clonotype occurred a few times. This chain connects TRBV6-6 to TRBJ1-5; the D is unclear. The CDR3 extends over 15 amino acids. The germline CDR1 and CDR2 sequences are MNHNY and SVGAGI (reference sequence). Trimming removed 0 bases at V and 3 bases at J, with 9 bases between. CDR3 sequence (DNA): TGTGCCAGCAGTTACTCGGTGGAGTACAATCAGCCCCAGCATTTT. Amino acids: CASSYSVEYNQPQHF.

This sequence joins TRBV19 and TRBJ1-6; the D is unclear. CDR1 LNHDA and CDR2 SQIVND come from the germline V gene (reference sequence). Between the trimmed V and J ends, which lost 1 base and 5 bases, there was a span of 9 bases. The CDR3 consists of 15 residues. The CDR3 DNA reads TGTGCCAGTAGTATAGGCCAGCTTAATAATTCACCCCTCCACTTT. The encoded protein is CASSIGQLNNSPLHF.

The CDR3 DNA reads as TGTGCCAGCAGTATAGGACAGGGGATCGGTGAGCAGTTCTTC. Its protein is CASSIGQGIGEQFF. The chain recombines TRBV2 with TRBJ2-1; 9 nucleotides match TRBD1. The CDR3 extends over 14 amino acids. J lost 9 bases, V lost 5 bases, and 8 bases had no gene match. Per the germline V gene, CDR1 is SNHLY and CDR2 is FYNNEI.

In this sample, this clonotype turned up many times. The CDR3 reads CAITPSGSSYNEQFF. The CDR3 DNA follows: TGTGCCATCACCCCTAGCGGAAGCTCCTACAATGAGCAGTTCTTC. The gene calls are TRBV10-3 and TRBJ2-1, with TRBD2 matching over 7 bases. This CDR3 comprises 15 residues. Germline assignment: CDR1 ENHRY and CDR2 SYGVKD. With V trimmed by 7 bases and J by 0 bases, 6 bases remained unmatched.

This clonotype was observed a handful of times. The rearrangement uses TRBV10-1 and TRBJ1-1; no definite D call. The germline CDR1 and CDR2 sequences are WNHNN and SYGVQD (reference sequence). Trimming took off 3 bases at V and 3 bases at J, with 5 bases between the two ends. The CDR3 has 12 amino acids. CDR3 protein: CASSERDTEAFF. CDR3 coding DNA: TGCGCCAGCAGTGAACGGGACACTGAAGCTTTCTTT.

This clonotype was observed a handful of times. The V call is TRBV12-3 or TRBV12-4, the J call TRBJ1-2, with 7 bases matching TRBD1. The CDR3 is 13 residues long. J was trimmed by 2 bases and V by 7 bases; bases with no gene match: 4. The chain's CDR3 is CASTPDRNYGYTF. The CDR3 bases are TGTGCCAGCACCCCGGACAGGAACTATGGCTACACCTTC.

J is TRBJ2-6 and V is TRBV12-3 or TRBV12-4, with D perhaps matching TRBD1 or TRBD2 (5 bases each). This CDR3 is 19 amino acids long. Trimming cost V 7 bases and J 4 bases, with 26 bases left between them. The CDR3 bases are TGTGCCAGCATCGCCCTAGCCGGGACCCAAGGCGGGGGGGCCAACGTCCTGACTTTC. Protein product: CASIALAGTQGGGANVLTF.

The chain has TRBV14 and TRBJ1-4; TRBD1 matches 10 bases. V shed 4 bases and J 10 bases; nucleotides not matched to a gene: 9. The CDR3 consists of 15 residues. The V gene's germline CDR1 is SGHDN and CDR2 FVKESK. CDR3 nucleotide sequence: TGTGCCAGCAGCCTCGTGACAGGGGGCGCGTCAAAACTGTTTTTT. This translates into CASSLVTGGASKLFF.

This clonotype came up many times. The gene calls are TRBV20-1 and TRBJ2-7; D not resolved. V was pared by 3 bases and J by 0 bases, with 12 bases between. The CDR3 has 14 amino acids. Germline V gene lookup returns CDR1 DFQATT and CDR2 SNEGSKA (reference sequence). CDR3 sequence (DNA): TGCAGTGCTAGTTCAGGCGTTAGCTCCTACGAGCAGTACTTC. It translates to CSASSGVSSYEQYF.

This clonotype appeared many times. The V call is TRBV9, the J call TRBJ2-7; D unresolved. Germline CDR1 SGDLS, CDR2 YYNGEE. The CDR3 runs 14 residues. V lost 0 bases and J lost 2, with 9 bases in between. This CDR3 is CASSVGQATYEQYF. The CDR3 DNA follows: TGTGCCAGCAGCGTAGGGCAGGCCACCTACGAGCAGTACTTC.

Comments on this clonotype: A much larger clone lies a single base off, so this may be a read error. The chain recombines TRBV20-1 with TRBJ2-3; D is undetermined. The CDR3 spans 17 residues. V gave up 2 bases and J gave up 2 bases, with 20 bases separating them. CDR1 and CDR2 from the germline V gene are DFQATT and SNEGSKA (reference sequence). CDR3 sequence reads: CSARPGLLVGITDTQYF. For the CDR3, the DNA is TGCAGTGCTAGACCGGGTTTATTAGTGGGAATCACAGATACGCAGTATTTT.

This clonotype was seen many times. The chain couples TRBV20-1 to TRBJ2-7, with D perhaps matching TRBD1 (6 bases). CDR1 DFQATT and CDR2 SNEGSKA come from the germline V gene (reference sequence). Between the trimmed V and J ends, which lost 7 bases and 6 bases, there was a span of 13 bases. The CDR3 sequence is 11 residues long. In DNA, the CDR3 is TGCAGTGTCGGAACAGGGAGCGAGCAGTACTTC. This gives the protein CSVGTGSEQYF.

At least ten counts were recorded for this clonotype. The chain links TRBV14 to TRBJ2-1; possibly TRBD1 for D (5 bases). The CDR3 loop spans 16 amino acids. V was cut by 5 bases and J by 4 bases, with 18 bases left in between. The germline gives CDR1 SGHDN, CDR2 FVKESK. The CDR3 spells CASSKWGGRLYNEQFF. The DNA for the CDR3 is TGTGCCAGCAGCAAATGGGGCGGACGGTTGTACAATGAGCAGTTCTTC.

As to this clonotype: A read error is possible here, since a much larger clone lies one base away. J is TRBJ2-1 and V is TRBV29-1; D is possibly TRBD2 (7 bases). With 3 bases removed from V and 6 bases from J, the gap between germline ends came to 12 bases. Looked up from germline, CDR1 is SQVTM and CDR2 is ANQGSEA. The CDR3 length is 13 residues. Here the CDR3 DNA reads TGCAGCGTTGAGCGGGGGCGTGGCAATGAGCAGTTCTTC. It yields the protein CSVERGRGNEQFF.

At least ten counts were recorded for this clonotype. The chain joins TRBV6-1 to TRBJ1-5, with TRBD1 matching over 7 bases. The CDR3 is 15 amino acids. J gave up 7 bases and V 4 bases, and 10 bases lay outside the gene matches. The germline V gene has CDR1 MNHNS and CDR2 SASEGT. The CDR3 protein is CASSAVHRGGQPQHF. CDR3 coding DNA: TGTGCCAGCAGTGCCGTTCACAGGGGAGGGCAGCCCCAGCATTTT.